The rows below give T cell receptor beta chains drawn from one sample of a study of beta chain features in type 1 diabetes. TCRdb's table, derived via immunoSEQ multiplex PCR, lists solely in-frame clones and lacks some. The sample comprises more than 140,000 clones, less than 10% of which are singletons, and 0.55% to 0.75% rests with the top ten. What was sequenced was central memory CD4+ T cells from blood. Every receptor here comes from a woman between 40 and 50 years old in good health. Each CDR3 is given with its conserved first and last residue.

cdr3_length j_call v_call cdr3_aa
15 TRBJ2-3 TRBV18 CASSRLAGSTDTQYF
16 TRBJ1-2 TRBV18 CASSPPSRVRGPGYTF
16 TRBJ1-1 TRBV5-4 CASSAGGGLLVSEAFF
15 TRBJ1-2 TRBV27 CASSIFSGGNYGYTF
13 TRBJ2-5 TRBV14 CASSGSGGETQYF
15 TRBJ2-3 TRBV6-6 CASNIQGAVTDTQYF
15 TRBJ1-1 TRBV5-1 CASSLSPSGGTEAFF
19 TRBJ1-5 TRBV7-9 CASRGRYGGETSCCQPQHF
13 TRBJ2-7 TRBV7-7 CASSLASSYEQYF
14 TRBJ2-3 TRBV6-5 CASSPRTGADTQYF
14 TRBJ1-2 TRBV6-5 CATQGAGGAYGYTF
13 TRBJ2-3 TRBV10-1 CASKAGAGDTQYF
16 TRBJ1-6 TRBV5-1 CASSSGNGRAGSPLHF
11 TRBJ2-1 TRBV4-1 CASANYNEQFF
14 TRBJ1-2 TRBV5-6 CASSGDRGGYGYTF
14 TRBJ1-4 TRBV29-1 CSAGDTGFNEKLFF
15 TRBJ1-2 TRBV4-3 CASSPVEGGNYGYTF
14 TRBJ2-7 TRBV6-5 CASSRQGGSYEQYF
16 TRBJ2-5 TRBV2 CATERRGGSLQETQYF
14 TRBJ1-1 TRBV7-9 CASRLEWVNTEAFF
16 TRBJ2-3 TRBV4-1 CASSQDSGGPTDTQYF
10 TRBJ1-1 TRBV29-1 CSGRSTEAFF
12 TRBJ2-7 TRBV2 CASTAGAYEQYF
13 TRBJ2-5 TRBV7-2 CASSLELQETQYF
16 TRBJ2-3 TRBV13 CASSPGWAGSTDTQYF
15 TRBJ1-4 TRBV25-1 CASSDPGGLNEKLFF
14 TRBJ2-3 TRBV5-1 CASSPGLGTDTQYF
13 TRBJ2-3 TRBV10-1 CASSERTGDTQYF
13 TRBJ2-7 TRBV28 CASLAGDRYEQYF
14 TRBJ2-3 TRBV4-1 CASSRQGPTDTQYF
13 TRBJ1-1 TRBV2 CASRLQVNTEAFF
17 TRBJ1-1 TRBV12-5 CASGLNRGVRFNTEAFF
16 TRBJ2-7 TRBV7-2 CASSLGVGRGSYEQYF
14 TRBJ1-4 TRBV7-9 CASSQGTGDEKLFF
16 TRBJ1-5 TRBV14 CASSPSTNSGVQPQHF
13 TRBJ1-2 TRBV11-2 CASSGLQGLSYTF
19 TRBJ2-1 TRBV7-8 CASSPNPSGGGYSYNEQFF
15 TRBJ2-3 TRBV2 CASRAQLGFTDTQYF
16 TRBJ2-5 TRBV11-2 CASSRTRGTVKETQYF
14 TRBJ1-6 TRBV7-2 CASSGDQGLSPLHF
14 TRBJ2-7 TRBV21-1 CASSKGGRTYEQYF
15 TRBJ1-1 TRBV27 CASRSGQGRSTEAFF
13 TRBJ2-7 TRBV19 CASSVSEAYEQYF
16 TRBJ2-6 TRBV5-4 CASTPGGSSGANVLTF
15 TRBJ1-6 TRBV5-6 CASSEQGYHNSPLHF
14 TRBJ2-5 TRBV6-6 CASSPQSGGETQYF
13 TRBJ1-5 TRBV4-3 CASSQQGNQPQHF
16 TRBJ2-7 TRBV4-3 CASSLGLAGGTYEQYF
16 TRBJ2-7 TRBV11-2 CASSILPGQGAGEQYF
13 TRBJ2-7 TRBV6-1 CAIRTGVAYEQYF
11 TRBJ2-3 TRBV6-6 CASSPTDTQYF
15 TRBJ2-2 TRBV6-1 CASSGGQLITGELFF
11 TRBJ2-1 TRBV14 CASSYNNEQFF
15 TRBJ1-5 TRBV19 CASSIRSGGDQPQHF
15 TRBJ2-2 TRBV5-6 CASSAGTGGTGELFF
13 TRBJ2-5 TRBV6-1 CASSPQGWETQYF
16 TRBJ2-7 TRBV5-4 CASSLGAGTHFYEQYF
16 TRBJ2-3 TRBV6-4 CASSDSRGPGTDTQYF
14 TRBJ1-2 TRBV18 CASSTSTGTYGYTF
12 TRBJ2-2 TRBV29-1 CSVSQGPGELFF